This T cell receptor (beta chain) was captured in a study of blood T cell repertoires in COVID-19. Study context: COVID-19 samples from acute and convalescent phases originated in the United States, Italy and Spain.

Trimming took off 5 bases at V and 1 base at J, with 12 bases between the two ends. The CDR3 totals 13 residues. The germline CDR1 and CDR2 sequences are SQVTM and ANQGSEA. Produced via immunoSEQ multiplex PCR; TCRdb's table is partial and in-frame only. The data hold roughly 220,000 clones, with almost 90% observed a single time. Sequenced sample: PBMCs or T cells enriched from blood (not recorded which). The clonotype originates from a man aged 25 to 40 who had been exposed to COVID-19. The chain recombines TRBV29-1 with TRBJ2-7, with D possibly being TRBD2 (7 bases). The CDR3 bases are TGCAGCGTTAAGGGGGGGAAATCCTACGAGCAGTACTTC. This translates into CSVKGGKSYEQYF.